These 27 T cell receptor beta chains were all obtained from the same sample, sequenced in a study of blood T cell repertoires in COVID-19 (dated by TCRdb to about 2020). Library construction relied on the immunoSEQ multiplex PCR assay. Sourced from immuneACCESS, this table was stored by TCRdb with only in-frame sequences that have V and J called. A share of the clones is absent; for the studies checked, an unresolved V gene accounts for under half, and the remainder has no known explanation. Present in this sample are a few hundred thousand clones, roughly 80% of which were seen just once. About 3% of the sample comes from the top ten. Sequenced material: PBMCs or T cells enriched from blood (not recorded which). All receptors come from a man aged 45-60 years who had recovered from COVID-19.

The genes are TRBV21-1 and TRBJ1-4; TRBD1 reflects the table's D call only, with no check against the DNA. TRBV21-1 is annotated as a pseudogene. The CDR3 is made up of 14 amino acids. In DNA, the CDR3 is TGTGCCAGCGCAATCCCAGTGGCTAATGAAAAACTGTTTTTT. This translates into CASAIPVANEKLFF.

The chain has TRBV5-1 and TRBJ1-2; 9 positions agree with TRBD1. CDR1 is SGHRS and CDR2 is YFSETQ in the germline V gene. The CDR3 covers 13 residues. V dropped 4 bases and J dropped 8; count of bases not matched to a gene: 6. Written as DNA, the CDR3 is TGCGCCAGCAGCGTGGGACAGGGTAGGGGCTACACCTTC. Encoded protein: CASSVGQGRGYTF.

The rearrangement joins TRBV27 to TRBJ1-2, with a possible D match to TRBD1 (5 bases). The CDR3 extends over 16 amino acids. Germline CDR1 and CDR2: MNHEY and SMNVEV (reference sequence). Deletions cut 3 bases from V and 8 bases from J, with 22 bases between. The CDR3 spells CASSLGSGVLRKGYTF. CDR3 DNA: TGTGCCAGCAGTTTGGGATCGGGGGTTTTAAGGAAAGGCTACACCTTC.

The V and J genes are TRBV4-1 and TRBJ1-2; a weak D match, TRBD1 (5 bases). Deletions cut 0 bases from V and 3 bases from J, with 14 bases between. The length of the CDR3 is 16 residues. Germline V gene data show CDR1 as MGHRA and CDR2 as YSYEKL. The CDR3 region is CASSQDADTGDYGYTF. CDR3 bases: TGCGCCAGCAGCCAAGATGCGGACACGGGGGACTATGGCTACACCTTC.

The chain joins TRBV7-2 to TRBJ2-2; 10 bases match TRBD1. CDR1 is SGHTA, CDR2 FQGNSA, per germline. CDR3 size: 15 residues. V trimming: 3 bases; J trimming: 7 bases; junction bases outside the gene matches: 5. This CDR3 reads CASSFETGGFGELFF. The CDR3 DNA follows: TGTGCCAGCAGCTTCGAGACAGGGGGCTTCGGGGAGCTGTTTTTT. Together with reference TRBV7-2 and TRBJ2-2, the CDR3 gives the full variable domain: GAGVSQSPSNKVTEKGKDVELRCDPISGHTALYWYRQSLGQGLEFLIYFQGNSAPDKSGLPSDRFSAERTGGSVSTLTIQRTQQEDSAVYLCASSFETGGFGELFFGEGSRLTVL.

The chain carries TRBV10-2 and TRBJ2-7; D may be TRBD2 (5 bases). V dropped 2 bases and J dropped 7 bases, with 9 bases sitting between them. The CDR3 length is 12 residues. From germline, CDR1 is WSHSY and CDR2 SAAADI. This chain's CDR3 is CASSEIRREQYF. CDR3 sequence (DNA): TGCGCCAGCAGTGAGATCAGGAGGGAGCAGTACTTC.

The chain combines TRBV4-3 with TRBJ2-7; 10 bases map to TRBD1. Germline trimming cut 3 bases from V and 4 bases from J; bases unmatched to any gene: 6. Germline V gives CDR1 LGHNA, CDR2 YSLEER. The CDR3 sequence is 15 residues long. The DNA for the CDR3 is TGCGCCAGCAGCCACTCCGGGACAGGGGAATACGAGCAGTACTTC. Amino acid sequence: CASSHSGTGEYEQYF.

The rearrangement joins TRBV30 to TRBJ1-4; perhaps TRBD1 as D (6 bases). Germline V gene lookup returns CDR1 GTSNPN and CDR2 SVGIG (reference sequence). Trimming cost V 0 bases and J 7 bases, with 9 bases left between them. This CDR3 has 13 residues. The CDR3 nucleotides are TGTGCCTGGAGTGTCAGGGGTGGTGAAAAACTGTTTTTT. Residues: CAWSVRGGEKLFF.

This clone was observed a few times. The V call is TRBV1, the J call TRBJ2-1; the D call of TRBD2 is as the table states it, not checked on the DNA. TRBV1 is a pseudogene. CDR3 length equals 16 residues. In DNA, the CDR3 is TGCACCAGCAGCCAAGTTTCTAGCGGCCAACACAATGAGCAGTTCTTC. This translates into CTSSQVSSGQHNEQFF.

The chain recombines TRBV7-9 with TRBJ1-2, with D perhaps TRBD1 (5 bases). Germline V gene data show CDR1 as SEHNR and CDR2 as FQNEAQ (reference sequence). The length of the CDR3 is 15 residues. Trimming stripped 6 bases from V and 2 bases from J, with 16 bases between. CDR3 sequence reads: CASSYDLRQNYGYTF. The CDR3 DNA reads TGTGCCAGCAGTTATGACCTAAGACAGAACTATGGCTACACCTTC.

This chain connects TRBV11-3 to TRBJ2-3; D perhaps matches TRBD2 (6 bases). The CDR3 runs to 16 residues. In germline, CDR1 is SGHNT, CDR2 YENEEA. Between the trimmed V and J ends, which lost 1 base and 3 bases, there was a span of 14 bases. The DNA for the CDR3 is TGTGCCAGCAGCTTAGTTCGAGCGGGTATTACAGATACGCAGTATTTT. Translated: CASSLVRAGITDTQYF.

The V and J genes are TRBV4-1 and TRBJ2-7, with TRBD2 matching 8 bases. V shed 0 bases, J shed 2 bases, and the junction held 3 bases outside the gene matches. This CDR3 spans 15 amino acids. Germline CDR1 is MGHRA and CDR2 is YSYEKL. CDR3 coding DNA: TGCGCCAGCAGCCAAGAACTAGCGGCGACCTACGAGCAGTACTTC. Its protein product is CASSQELAATYEQYF.

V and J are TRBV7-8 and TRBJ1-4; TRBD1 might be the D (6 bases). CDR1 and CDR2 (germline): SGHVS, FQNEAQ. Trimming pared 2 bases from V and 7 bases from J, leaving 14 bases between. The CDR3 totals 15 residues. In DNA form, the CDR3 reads TGTGCCAGCAGCTTATTTCAGGGGTCCGGTGAAAAACTGTTTTTT. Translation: CASSLFQGSGEKLFF.

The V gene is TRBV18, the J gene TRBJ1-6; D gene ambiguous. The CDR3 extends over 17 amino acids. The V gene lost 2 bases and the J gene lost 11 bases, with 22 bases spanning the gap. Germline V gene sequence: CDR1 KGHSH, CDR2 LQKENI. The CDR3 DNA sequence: TGTGCCAGCTCACCAACGTATGACGGGAGGAGTGTGACACCCCTCCACTTT. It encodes CASSPTYDGRSVTPLHF.

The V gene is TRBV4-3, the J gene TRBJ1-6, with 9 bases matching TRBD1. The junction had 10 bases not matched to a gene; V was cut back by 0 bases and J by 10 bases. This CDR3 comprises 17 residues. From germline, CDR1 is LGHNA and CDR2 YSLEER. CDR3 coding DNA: TGCGCCAGCAGCCAAGATGGGGGGGGACAGGGAAGATCACCCCTCCACTTT. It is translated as CASSQDGGGQGRSPLHF.

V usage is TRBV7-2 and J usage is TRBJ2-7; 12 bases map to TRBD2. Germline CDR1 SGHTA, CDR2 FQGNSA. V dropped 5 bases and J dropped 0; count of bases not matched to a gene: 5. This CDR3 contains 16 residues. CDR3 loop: CASSTGLAGRSYEQYF. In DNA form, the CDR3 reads TGTGCCAGCAGCACGGGACTAGCGGGCCGCTCCTACGAGCAGTACTTC.

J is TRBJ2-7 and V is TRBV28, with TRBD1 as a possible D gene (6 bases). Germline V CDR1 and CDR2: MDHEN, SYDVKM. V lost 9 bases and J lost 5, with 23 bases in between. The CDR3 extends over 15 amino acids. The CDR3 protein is CASHTLQGIRDEQYF. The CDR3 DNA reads TGTGCCAGTCACACCTTACAGGGAATCAGGGACGAGCAGTACTTC.

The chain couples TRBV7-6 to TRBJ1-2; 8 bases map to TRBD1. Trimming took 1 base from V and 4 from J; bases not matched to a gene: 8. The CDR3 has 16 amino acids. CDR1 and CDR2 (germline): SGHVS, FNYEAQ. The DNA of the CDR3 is TGTGCCAGCAGCTTAGGAGGGCAGGGGGCGAGCTATGGCTACACCTTC. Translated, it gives CASSLGGQGASYGYTF.

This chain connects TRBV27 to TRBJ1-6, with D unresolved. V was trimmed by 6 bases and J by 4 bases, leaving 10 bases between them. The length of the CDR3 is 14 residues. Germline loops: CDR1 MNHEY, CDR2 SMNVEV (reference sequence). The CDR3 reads CASRLRGYNSPLHF. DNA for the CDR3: TGTGCCAGCAGACTCCGGGGATATAATTCACCCCTCCACTTT.

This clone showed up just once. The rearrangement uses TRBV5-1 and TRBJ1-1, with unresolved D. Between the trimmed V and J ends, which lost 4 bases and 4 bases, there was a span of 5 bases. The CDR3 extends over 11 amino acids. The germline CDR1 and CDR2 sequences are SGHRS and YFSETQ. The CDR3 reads CASSSPTEAFF. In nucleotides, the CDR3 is TGCGCCAGCAGCAGCCCCACTGAAGCTTTCTTT.

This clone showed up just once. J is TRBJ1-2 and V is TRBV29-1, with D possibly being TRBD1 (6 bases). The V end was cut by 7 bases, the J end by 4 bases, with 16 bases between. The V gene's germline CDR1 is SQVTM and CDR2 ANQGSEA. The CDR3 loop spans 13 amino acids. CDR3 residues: CSALGEQGYGYTF. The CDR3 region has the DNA TGCAGCGCGTTGGGGGAACAGGGCTATGGCTACACCTTC. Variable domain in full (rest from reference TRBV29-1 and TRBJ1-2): SAVISQKPSRDICQRGTSLTIQCQVDSQVTMMFWYRQQPGQSLTLIATANQGSEATYESGFVIDKFPISRPNLTFSTLTVSNMSPEDSSIYLCSALGEQGYGYTFGSGTRLTVV.

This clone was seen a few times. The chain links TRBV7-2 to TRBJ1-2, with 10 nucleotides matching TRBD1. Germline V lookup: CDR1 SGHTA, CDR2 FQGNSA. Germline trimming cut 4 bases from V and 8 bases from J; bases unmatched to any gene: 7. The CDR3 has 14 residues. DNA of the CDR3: TGTGCCAGCAGCTCAGGGACAGGGGAGCTCGGCTACACCTTC. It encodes CASSSGTGELGYTF.

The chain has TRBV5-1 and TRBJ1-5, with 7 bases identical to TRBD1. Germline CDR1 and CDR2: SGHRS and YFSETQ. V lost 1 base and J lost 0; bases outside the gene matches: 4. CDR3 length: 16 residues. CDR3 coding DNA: TGCGCCAGCAGCTTGAACAGGGGATATAGCAATCAGCCCCAGCATTTT. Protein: CASSLNRGYSNQPQHF.

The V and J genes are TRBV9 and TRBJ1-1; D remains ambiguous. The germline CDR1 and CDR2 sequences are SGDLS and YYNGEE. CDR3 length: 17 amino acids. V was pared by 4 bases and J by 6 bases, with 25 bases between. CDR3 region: CASSPRVRQLASPEAFF. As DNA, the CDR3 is TGTGCCAGCAGCCCCCGTGTGAGGCAATTGGCCTCTCCTGAAGCTTTCTTT.

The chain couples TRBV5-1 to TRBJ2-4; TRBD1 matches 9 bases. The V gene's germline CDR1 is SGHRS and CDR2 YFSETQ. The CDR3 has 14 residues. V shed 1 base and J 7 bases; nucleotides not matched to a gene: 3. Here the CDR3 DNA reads TGCGCCAGCAGCTTGACAGGGGGCGAGAACATTCAGTACTTC. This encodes CASSLTGGENIQYF. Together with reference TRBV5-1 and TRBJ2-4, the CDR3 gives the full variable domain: KAGVTQTPRYLIKTRGQQVTLSCSPISGHRSVSWYQQTPGQGLQFLFEYFSETQRNKGNFPGRFSGRQFSNSRSEMNVSTLELGDSALYLCASSLTGGENIQYFGAGTRLSVL.

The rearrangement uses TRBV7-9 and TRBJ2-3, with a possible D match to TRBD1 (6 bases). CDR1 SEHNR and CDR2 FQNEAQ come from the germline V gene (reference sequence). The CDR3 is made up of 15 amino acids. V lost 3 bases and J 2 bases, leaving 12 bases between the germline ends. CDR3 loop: CASSLNGQPTDTQYF. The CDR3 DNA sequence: TGTGCCAGCAGCTTGAACGGACAGCCCACAGATACGCAGTATTTT. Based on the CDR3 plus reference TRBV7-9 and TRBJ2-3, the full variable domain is DTGVSQNPRHKITKRGQNVTFRCDPISEHNRLYWYRQTLGQGPEFLTYFQNEAQLEKSRLLSDRFSAERPKGSFSTLEIQRTEQGDSAMYLCASSLNGQPTDTQYFGPGTRLTVL.

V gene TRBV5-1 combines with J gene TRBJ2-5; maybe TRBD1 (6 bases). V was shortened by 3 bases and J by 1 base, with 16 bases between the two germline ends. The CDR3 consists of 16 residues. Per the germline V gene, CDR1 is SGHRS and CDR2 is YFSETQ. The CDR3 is CASSSGQRIPQETQYF. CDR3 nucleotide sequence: TGCGCCAGCAGCTCCGGACAGCGAATACCCCAAGAGACCCAGTACTTC.